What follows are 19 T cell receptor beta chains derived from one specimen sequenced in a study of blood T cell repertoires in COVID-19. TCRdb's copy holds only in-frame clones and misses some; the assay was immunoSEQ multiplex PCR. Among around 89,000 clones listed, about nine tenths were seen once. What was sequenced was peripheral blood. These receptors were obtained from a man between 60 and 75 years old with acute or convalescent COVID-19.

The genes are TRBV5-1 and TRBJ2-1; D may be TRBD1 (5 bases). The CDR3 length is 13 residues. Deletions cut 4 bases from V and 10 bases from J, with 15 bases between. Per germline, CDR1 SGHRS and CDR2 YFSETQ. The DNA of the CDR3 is TGCGCCAGCAGCCGGACGGTGGGGCGGGAGCAGTTCTTC. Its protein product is CASSRTVGREQFF.

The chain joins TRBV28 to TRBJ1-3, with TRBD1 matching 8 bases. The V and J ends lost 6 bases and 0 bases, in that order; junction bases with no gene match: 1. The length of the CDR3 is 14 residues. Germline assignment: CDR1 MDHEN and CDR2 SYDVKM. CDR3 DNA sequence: TGTGCCAGCAGGACAGGGGCCTCTGGAAACACCATATATTTT. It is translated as CASRTGASGNTIYF.

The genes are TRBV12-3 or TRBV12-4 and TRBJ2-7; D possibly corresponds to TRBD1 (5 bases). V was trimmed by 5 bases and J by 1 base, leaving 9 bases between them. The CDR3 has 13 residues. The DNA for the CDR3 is TGTGCCAGCAGTCGCGACAGTTCCTACGAGCAGTACTTC. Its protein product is CASSRDSSYEQYF.

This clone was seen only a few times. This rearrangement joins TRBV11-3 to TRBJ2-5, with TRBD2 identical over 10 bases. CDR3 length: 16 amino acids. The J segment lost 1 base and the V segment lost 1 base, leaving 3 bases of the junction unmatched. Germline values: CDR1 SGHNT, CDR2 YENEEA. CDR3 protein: CASSLGSSGGQETQYF. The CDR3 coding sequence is TGTGCCAGCAGCTTAGGTTCTAGCGGGGGCCAAGAGACCCAGTACTTC.

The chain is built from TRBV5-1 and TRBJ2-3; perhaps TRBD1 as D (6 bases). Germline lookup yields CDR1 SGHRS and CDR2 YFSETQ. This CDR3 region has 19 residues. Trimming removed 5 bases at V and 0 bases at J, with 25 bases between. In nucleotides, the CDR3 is TGCGCCAGCAGTTATTTCTCCGGGACACTCACATCCAGCACAGATACGCAGTATTTT. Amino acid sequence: CASSYFSGTLTSSTDTQYF.

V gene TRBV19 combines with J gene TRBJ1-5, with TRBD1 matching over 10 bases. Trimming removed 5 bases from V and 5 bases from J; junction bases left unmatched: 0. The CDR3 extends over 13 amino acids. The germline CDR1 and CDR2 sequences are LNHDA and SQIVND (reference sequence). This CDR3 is CASSGTGDQPQHF. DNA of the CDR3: TGTGCCAGTAGTGGGACAGGGGATCAGCCCCAGCATTTT.

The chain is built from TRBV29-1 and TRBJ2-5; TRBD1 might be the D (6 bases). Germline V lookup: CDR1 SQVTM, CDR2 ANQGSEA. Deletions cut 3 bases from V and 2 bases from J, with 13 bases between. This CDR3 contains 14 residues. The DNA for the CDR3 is TGCAGCGTTGAGCTGACAGGATCTCAAGAGACCCAGTACTTC. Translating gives CSVELTGSQETQYF.

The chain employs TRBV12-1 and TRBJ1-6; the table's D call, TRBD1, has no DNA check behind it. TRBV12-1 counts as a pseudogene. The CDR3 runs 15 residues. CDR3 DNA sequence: TGTGCCAGCACCCCCCGGGACACTATGGAGAGGTCCCTCCACTTT. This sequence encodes CASTPRDTMERSLHF.

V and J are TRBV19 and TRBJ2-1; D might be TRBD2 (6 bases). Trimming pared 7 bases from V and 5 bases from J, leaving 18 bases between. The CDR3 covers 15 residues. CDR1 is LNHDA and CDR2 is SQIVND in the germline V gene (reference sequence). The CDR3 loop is CASKSRSGVNNEQFF. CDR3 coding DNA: TGTGCCAGTAAATCTAGGTCGGGAGTAAACAATGAGCAGTTCTTC.

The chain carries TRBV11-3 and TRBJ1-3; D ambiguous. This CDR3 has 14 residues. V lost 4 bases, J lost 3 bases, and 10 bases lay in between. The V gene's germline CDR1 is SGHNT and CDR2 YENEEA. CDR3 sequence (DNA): TGTGCCAGCAGCTCCCCGGGAGTTGGAAACACCATATATTTT. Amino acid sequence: CASSSPGVGNTIYF.

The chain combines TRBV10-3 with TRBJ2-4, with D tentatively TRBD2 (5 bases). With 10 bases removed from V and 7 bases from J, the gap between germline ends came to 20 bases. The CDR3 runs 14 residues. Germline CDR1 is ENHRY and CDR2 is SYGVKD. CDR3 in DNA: TGTGCCACACGGGAAGATCCCCGTATGAACATTCAGTACTTC. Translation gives CATREDPRMNIQYF.

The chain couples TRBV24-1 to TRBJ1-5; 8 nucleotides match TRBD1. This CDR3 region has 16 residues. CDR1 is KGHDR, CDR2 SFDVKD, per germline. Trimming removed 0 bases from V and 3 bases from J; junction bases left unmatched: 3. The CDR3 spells CATSDLHRGSNQPQHF. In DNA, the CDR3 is TGTGCCACCAGTGATTTGCACAGGGGGTCCAATCAGCCCCAGCATTTT.

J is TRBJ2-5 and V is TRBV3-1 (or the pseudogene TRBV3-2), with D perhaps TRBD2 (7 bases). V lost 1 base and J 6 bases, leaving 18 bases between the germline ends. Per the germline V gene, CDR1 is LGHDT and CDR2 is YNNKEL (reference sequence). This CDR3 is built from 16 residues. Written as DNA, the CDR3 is TGTGCCAGCAGCCAAGTCCCCGGGGGGCAAGGGAAGACCCAGTACTTC. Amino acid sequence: CASSQVPGGQGKTQYF.

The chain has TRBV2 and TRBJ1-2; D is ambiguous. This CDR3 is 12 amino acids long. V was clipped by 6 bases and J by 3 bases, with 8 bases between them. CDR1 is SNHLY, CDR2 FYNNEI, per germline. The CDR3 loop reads CASRRGDYGYTF. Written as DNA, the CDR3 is TGTGCCAGCAGGCGGGGAGACTATGGCTACACCTTC.

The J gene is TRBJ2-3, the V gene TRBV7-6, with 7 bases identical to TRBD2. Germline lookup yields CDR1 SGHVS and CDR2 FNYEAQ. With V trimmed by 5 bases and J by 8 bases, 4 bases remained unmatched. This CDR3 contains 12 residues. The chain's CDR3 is CASSVRGGTQYF. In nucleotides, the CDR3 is TGTGCCAGCAGCGTCCGCGGGGGTACGCAGTATTTT.

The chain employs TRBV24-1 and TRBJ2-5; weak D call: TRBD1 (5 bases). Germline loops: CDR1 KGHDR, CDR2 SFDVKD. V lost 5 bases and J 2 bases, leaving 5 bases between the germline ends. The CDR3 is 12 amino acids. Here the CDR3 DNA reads TGTGCCACCAGTGGGACACAAGAGACCCAGTACTTC. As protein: CATSGTQETQYF.

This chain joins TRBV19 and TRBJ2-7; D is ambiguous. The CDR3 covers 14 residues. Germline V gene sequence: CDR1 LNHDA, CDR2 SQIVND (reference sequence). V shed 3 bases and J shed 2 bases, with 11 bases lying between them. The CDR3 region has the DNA TGTGCCAGTAGTATTCTGGGCAGAGCCTACGAGCAGTACTTC. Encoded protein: CASSILGRAYEQYF.

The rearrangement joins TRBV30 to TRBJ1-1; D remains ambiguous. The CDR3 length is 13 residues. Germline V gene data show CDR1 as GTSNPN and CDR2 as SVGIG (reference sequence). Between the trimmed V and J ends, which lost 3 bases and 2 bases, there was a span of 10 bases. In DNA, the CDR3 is TGTGCCTGGAGAGAGGTATCAAACACTGAAGCTTTCTTT. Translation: CAWREVSNTEAFF.

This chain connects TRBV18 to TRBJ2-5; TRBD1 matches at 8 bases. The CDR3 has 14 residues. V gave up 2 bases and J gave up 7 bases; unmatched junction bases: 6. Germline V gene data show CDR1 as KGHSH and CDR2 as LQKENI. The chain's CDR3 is CASSPGGQALTQYF. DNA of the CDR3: TGTGCCAGCTCACCAGGGGGACAGGCACTGACCCAGTACTTC.